This is a list of T cell receptor beta chains from one sample in a study of shared clonotypes between healthy human individuals. The table came from immunoSEQ multiplex PCR; TCRdb's copy has only in-frame clones and leaves some out. The data hold approximately 2.5 million clones, with roughly 93% observed a single time. What was sequenced was naive CD4+ T cells from PBMCs. These receptors all come from a man aged 18 to 30 in good health. Some clones in this sample may be carry-over from other donors' samples. Both conserved end residues are part of each CDR3. Each record gives: V gene, D gene, J gene, clone size, CDR3 protein, CDR3 DNA. D genes are given only for firm matches. Size is stated for part of the rows, as once, few or many counts, or as a class when the clone is expanded.

>TRBV30|-|TRBJ2-1|-
CAWSSLARGYNEQFF
TGTGCCTGGAGTAGCCTAGCGAGGGGCTACAATGAGCAGTTCTTC
>TRBV28|-|TRBJ2-3|-
CASNPPEGDTQYF
TGTGCCAGCAATCCCCCGGAGGGGGATACGCAGTATTTT
>TRBV28|-|TRBJ2-2|-
CASSSPDSGELFF
TGTGCCAGCAGTTCCCCGGATAGCGGGGAGCTGTTTTTT
>TRBV10-1|TRBD2|TRBJ2-7|-
CASTYLGGTTDEQYF
TGCGCCAGCACCTACCTCGGGGGGACTACAGACGAGCAGTACTTC
>TRBV5-1|-|TRBJ2-3|-
CASSPSPRDVADTQYF
TGCGCCAGCAGCCCGTCCCCGCGGGATGTGGCAGATACGCAGTATTTT
>TRBV5-4|-|TRBJ2-1|-
CASSIQVNAEQFF
TGTGCCAGCAGCATTCAGGTGAACGCCGAGCAGTTCTTC
>TRBV4-2|-|TRBJ2-3|once
CASSQDEGSSTDTQYF
TGTGCCAGCAGCCAAGATGAGGGGAGCAGCACAGATACGCAGTATTTT
>TRBV30|TRBD1|TRBJ2-7|-
CAWTRYRDRFSYEQYF
TGTGCCTGGACTCGATACCGGGACAGGTTTTCCTACGAGCAGTACTTC
>TRBV7-9|-|TRBJ1-3|-
CASSLLDGRTGNTIYF
TGTGCCAGCAGCTTACTGGACGGCCGAACTGGAAACACCATATATTTT
>TRBV5-1|-|TRBJ2-5|once
CASSLAGSSQETQYF
TGCGCCAGCAGCTTGGCAGGGTCTTCCCAAGAGACCCAGTACTTC
>TRBV19|-|TRBJ2-5|-
CASSMPGVAGAQYF
TGTGCCAGTAGTATGCCGGGGGTGGCAGGGGCCCAGTACTTC
>TRBV19|TRBD1|TRBJ2-7|-
CASSDSGTGVPEQYF
TGTGCCAGTAGTGACTCCGGGACAGGGGTGCCCGAGCAGTACTTC
>TRBV19|TRBD1|TRBJ1-1|-
CASNAGTGGLKNTEAFF
TGTGCCAGTAATGCCGGGACAGGGGGCCTCAAGAACACTGAAGCTTTCTTT
>TRBV28|-|TRBJ1-2|-
CASRTLQDGYTF
TGTGCCAGCAGAACCCTTCAGGATGGCTACACCTTC
>TRBV30|-|TRBJ1-5|-
CAWSVGGLGNQPQHF
TGTGCCTGGAGTGTGGGGGGGTTGGGCAATCAGCCCCAGCATTTT
>TRBV5-1|TRBD2|TRBJ2-5|once
CASSLMSSGSETQYF
TGCGCCAGCAGCTTGATGTCTAGCGGGAGTGAGACCCAGTACTTC
>TRBV11-2|-|TRBJ2-5|-
CASSRGQQETQYF
TGTGCCAGCAGCCGAGGACAGCAAGAGACCCAGTACTTC
>TRBV29-1|TRBD1|TRBJ2-5|-
CSVLDREETQYF
TGCAGCGTTTTAGACAGGGAAGAGACCCAGTACTTC
>TRBV19|TRBD1|TRBJ1-2|-
CASSISLRAGGDYTF
TGTGCCAGTAGTATAAGCTTGCGGGCAGGGGGCGACTACACCTTC
>TRBV7-9|-|TRBJ1-1|-
CASTLTEAFF
TGTGCCAGCACCCTCACTGAAGCTTTCTTT
>TRBV29-1|-|TRBJ2-3|-
CSVVEVASTDTQYF
TGCAGCGTTGTGGAAGTAGCGAGCACAGATACGCAGTATTTT
>TRBV29-1|-|TRBJ1-2|-
CSVEDWGASPNYGYTF
TGCAGCGTTGAAGATTGGGGGGCCTCACCAAACTATGGCTACACCTTC
>TRBV11-2|-|TRBJ2-2|-
CASTQTSGVPGELFF
TGTGCCAGCACCCAGACCTCGGGGGTCCCCGGGGAGCTGTTTTTT
>TRBV5-5|TRBD1|TRBJ2-7|-
CASSPLPDRTYEQYF
TGTGCCAGCAGCCCGCTTCCGGACAGGACGTACGAGCAGTACTTC